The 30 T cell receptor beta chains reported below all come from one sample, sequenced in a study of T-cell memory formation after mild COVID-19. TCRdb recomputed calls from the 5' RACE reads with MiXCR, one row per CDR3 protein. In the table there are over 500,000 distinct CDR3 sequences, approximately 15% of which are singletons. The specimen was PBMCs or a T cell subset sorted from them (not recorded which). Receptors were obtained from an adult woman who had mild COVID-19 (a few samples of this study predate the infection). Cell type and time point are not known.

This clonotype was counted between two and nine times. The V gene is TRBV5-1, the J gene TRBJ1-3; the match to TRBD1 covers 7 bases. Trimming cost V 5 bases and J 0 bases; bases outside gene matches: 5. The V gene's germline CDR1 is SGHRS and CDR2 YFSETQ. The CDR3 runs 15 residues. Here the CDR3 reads CASRSGQSSGNTIYF. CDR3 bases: TGCGCCAGCAGGTCGGGACAGTCCTCTGGAAACACCATATATTTT.

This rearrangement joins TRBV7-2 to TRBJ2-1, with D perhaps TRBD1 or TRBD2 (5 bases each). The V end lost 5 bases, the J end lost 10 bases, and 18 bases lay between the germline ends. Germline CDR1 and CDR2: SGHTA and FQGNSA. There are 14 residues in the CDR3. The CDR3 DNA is TGTGCCAGCAGCACACCGATAATGGGGGAGGAGCAGTTCTTC. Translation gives CASSTPIMGEEQFF.

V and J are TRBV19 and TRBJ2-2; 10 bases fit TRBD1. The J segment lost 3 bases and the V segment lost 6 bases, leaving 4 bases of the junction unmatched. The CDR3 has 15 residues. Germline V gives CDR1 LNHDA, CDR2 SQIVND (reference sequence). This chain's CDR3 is CASSTTGGYTGELFF. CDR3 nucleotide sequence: TGTGCCAGTAGCACGACAGGGGGCTACACCGGGGAGCTGTTTTTT. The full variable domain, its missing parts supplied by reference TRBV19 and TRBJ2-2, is DGGITQSPKYLFRKEGQNVTLSCEQNLNHDAMYWYRQDPGQGLRLIYYSQIVNDFQKGDIAEGYSVSREKKESFPLTVTSAQKNPTAFYLCASSTTGGYTGELFFGEGSRLTVL.

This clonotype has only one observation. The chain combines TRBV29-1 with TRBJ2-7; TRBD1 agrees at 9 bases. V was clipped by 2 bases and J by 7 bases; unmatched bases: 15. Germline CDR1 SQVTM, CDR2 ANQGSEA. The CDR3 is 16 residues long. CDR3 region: CSVEPSGQGGLREQYF. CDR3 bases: TGCAGCGTTGAACCCTCGGGACAGGGTGGGTTAAGGGAGCAGTACTTC.

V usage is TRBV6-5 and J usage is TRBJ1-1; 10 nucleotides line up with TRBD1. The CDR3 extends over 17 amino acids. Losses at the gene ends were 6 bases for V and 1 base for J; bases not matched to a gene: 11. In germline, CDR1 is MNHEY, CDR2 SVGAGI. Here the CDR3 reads CASRLQGQGQWNTEAFF. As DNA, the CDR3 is TGTGCCAGCAGACTTCAGGGACAGGGGCAGTGGAACACTGAAGCTTTCTTT.

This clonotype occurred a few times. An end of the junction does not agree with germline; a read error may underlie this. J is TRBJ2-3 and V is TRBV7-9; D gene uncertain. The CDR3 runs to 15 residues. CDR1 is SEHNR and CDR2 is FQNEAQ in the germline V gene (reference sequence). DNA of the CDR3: TGTGCCAGCAGCTCCTCGTTGGCGTACACAGATACGCAGTTTTTT. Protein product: CASSSSLAYTDTQFF.

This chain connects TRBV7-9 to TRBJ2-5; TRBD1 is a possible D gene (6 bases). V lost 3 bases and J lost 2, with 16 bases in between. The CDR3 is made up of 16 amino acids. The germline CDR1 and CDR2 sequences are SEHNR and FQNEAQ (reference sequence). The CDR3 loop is CASSFGTIRGQETQYF. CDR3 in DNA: TGTGCCAGCAGCTTCGGGACAATCAGGGGTCAAGAGACCCAGTACTTC.

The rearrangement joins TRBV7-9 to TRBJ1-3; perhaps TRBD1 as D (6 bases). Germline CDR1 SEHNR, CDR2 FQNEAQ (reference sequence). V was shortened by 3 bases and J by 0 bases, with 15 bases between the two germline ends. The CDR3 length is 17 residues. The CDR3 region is CASSFPLTGHSGNTIYF. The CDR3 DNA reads TGTGCCAGCAGCTTCCCCTTGACAGGACACTCTGGAAACACCATATATTTT.

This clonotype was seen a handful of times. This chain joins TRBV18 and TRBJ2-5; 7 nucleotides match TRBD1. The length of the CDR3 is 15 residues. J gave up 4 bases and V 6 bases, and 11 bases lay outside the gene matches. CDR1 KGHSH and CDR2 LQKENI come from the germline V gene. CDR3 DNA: TGTGCCAGCTCGCCGCGACAGGGAAAAGGAGAGACCCAGTACTTC. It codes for CASSPRQGKGETQYF.

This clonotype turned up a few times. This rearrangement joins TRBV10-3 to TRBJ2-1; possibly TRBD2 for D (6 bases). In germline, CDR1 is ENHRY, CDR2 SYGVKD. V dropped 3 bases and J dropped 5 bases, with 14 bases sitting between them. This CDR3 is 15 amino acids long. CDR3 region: CAISEPTGSHNEQFF. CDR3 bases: TGTGCCATCAGTGAACCTACCGGGAGTCACAATGAGCAGTTCTTC.

CDR3 protein: CASTRLAGKSEQYF. In DNA form, the CDR3 reads TGTGCCAGCACCCGACTAGCGGGGAAGTCCGAGCAGTACTTC. The rearrangement joins TRBV2 to TRBJ2-7; 11 bases map to TRBD2. The V gene end was trimmed by 7 bases and the J gene end by 6 bases; junction bases not matched to a gene: 8. Germline CDR1 is SNHLY and CDR2 is FYNNEI. This CDR3 region has 14 residues.

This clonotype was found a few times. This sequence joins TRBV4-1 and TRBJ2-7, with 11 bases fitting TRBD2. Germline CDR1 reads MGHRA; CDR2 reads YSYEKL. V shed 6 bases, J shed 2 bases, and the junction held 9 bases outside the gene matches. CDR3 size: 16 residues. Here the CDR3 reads CASSHTLAGETYEQYF. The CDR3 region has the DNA TGCGCCAGCAGTCACACACTAGCGGGGGAAACCTACGAGCAGTACTTC.

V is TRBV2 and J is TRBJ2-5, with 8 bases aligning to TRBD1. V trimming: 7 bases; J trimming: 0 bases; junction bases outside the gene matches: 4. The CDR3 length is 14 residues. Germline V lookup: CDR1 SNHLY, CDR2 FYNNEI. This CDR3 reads CASTGQGDQETQYF. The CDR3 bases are TGTGCCAGCACTGGACAGGGAGACCAAGAGACCCAGTACTTC.

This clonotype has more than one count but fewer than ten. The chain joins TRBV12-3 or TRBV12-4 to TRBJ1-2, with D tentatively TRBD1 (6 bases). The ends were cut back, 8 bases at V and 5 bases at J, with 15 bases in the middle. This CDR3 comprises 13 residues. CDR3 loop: CASLRGERYGYTF. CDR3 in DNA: TGTGCCAGCCTAAGGGGGGAGAGGTATGGCTACACCTTC.

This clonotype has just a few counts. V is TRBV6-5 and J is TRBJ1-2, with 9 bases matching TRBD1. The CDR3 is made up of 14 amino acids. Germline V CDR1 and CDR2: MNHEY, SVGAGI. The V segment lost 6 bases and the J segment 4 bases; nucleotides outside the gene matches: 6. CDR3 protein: CASSYDRGSYGYTF. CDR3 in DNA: TGTGCCAGCAGCTATGACAGGGGGTCCTATGGCTACACCTTC.

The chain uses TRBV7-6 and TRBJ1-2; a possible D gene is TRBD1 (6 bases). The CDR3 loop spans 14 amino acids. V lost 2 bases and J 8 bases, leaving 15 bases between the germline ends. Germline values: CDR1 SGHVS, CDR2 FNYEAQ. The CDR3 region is CASSLYPGVEGYTF. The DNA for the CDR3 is TGTGCCAGCAGCTTATATCCAGGGGTGGAGGGCTACACCTTC.

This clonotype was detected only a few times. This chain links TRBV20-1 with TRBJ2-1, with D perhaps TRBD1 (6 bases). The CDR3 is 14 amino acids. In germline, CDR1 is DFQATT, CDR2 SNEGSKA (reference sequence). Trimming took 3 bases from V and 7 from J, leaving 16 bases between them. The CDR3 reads CSASRRTGSNEQFF. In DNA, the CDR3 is TGCAGTGCTAGCCGACGTACAGGGTCGAATGAGCAGTTCTTC.

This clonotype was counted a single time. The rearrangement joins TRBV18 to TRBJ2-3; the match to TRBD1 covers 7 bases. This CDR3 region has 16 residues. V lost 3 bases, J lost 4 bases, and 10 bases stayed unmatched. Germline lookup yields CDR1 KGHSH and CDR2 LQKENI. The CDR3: CASSPPGGRGADTQYF. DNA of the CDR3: TGTGCCAGCTCACCCCCAGGGGGAAGGGGCGCAGATACGCAGTATTTT.

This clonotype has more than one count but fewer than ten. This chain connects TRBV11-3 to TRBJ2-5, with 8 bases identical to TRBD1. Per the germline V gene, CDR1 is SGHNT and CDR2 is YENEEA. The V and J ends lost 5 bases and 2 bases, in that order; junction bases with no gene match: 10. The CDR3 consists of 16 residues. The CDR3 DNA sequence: TGTGCCAGCAGCACAAGGACAGGGACGGGGCAAGAGACCCAGTACTTC. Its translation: CASSTRTGTGQETQYF.

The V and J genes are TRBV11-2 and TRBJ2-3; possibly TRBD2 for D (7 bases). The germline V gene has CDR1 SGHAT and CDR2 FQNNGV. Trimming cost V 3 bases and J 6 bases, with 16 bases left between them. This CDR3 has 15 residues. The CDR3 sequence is CASSLVRGPLDTQYF. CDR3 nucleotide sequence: TGTGCCAGCAGCTTGGTGCGGGGGCCCCTTGATACGCAGTATTTT.

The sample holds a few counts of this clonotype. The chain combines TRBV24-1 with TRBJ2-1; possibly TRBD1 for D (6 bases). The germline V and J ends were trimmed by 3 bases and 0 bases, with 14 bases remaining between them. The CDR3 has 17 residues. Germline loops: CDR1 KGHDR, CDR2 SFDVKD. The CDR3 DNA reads TGTGCCACCAGTGATCCCTCGGACAGCTACTCCTACAATGAGCAGTTCTTC. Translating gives CATSDPSDSYSYNEQFF.

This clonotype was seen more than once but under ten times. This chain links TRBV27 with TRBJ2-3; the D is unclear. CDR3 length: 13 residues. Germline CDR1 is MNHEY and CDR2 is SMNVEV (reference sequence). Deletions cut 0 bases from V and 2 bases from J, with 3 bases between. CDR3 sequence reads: CASSLSTTDTQYF. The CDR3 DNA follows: TGTGCCAGCAGTTTATCTACCACAGATACGCAGTATTTT.

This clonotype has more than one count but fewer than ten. The CDR3 here is CASSLVGRDTDTQYF. The CDR3 DNA sequence: TGCGCCAGCAGCTTGGTTGGTAGAGACACAGATACGCAGTATTTT. This chain uses TRBV5-1 with TRBJ2-3, with no clear D. The ends were cut back, 0 bases at V and 2 bases at J, with 10 bases in the middle. Per the germline V gene, CDR1 is SGHRS and CDR2 is YFSETQ. The CDR3 totals 15 residues. The full variable domain, its missing parts supplied by reference TRBV5-1 and TRBJ2-3, is KAGVTQTPRYLIKTRGQQVTLSCSPISGHRSVSWYQQTPGQGLQFLFEYFSETQRNKGNFPGRFSGRQFSNSRSEMNVSTLELGDSALYLCASSLVGRDTDTQYFGPGTRLTVL.

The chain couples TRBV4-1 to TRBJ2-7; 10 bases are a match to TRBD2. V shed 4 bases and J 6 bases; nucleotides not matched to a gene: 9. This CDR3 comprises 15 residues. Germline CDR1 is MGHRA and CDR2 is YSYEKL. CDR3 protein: CASSPGLARPTEQYF. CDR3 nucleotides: TGCGCCAGCAGCCCGGGACTAGCGAGGCCTACCGAGCAGTACTTC.

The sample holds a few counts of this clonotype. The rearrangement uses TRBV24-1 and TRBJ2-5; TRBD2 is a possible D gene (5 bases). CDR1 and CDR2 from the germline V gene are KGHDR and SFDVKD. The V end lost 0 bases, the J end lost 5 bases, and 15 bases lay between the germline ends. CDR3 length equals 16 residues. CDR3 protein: CATSDLHGSTGETQYF. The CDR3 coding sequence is TGTGCCACCAGTGATTTGCATGGTTCCACGGGGGAGACCCAGTACTTC.

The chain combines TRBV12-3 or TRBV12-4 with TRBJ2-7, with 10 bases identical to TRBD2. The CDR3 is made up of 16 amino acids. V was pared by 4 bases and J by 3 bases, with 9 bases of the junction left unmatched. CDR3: CASSSDGTSAFYEQYF. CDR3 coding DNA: TGTGCCAGCAGTTCGGACGGGACTAGCGCGTTCTACGAGCAGTACTTC.

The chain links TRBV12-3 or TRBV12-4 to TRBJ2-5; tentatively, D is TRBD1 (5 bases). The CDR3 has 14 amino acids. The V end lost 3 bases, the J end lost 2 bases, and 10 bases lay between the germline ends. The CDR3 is CASSFGAAQETQYF. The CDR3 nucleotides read TGTGCCAGCAGTTTTGGGGCAGCGCAAGAGACCCAGTACTTC.

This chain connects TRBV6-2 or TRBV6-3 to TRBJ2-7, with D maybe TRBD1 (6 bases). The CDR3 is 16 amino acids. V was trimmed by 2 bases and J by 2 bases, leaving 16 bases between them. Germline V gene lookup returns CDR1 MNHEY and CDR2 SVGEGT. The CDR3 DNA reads TGTGCCAGCAGTTACGTCGAAACAGGGTGGACCTACGAGCAGTACTTC. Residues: CASSYVETGWTYEQYF.

CDR3 amino acids: CASSADMGELFF. The DNA for the CDR3 is TGCGCCAGCAGCGCTGATATGGGGGAGCTGTTTTTT. This chain uses TRBV5-1 with TRBJ2-2, with D unresolved. With 4 bases removed from V and 8 bases from J, the gap between germline ends came to 9 bases. Germline V gene data show CDR1 as SGHRS and CDR2 as YFSETQ. There are 12 residues in the CDR3.

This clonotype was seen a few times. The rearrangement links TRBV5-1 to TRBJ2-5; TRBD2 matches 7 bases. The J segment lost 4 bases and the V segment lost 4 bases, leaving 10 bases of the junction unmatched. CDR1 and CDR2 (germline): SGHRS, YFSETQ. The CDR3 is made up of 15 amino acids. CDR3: CASSQGGGGGETQYF. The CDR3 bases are TGCGCCAGCAGCCAGGGTGGCGGGGGAGGAGAGACCCAGTACTTC.